The present entry profiles one T cell receptor (beta chain) with its context. Germline V gene data show CDR1 as MNHEY and CDR2 as SVGAGI. V trimming: 0 bases; J trimming: 0 bases; junction bases outside the gene matches: 4. This CDR3 has 16 residues. Followed longitudinally, the Seattle patients had been enrolled during active infection. The sample originates from a study of blood T cell repertoires in COVID-19. About the study: The United States, Italy and Spain were the sources of the acute and convalescent COVID-19 samples. Sample material is recorded as cDNA or gDNA derived from T cells, B-cell-depleted T cells, or PBMCs.

In the source study's methods: Amplification of reference gene primers was used by the study to estimate nucleated cell counts. Some clones are missing from TCRdb's copy, which holds only in-frame ones; the method was immunoSEQ multiplex PCR. The DNA gave D and trimming, while V, J and clone size come from that table. Found here are about 200,000 clones, 80% to 95% of them singletons; the top ten hold about 0.8%. The sequenced sample consisted of peripheral blood. The chain recombines TRBV6-5 with TRBJ2-7, with 8 bases identical to TRBD2. The sequence was collected from a man aged 55 to 70 with COVID-19, enrolled during active disease. This CDR3 reads CASSYSKTSASYEQYF. In DNA form, the CDR3 reads TGTGCCAGCAGTTACTCGAAGACTAGCGCCTCCTACGAGCAGTACTTC.